Sequencing of this T cell receptor (beta chain) was carried out in a study of T cell responses to AZD1222 COVID-19 vaccine. The study, taken as a whole, reports: The study reported that nearly half of spike-specific TCRs target unmutated variant regions. Spike-spanning, vaccine-associated CD4 TCRs were dominant at 160-218 and 743-854.

A remark on this clone: Its antigen remains unknown.

Pooled in the analysis were second doses at about 4 or about 12 weeks. Clones were sequenced by immunoSEQ multiplex PCR, and TCRdb holds only the in-frame ones, with some missing. The repertoire holds 140,000 to 150,000 clones, with about 86% as singletons. Germline V CDR1 and CDR2: SGHTS, YDEGEE. The CDR3 is made up of 19 amino acids. With 0 bases clipped from V and 0 bases from J, the junction kept 6 bases outside the gene matches. The chain combines TRBV5-8 with TRBJ2-2; 12 bases agree with TRBD1. The TCR comes from an adult who received the AZD1222 COVID-19 vaccine. The sequencing here drew on peripheral blood, taken 28 days after the second AZD1222 dose. The CDR3 nucleotides are TGTGCCAGCAGCTTGGTCGGGACAGGGGGCACCTCGAACACCGGGGAGCTGTTTTTT. This translates into CASSLVGTGGTSNTGELFF. Full variable domain (missing parts from reference TRBV5-8 and TRBJ2-2): EAGVTQSPTHLIKTRGQQATLRCSPISGHTSVYWYQQALGLGLQFLLWYDEGEERNRGNFPPRFSGRQFPNYSSELNVNALELEDSALYLCASSLVGTGGTSNTGELFFGEGSRLTVL.